This TCR beta chain comes out of a study of T cell responses to AZD1222 COVID-19 vaccine. Whole-study findings and limits: Females outnumbered males among donors, who were mostly white British; clonal diversity was possibly underestimated.

Assay used: immunoSEQ multiplex PCR; TCRdb lists only in-frame clones, some missing. The repertoire holds more than 85,000 clones, with approximately 88% as singletons. Investigators merged groups given second doses at roughly 4 or roughly 12 weeks. This CDR3 comprises 15 residues. CDR1 is SGHTA and CDR2 is FQGTGA in the germline V gene. Between the trimmed V and J ends, which lost 5 bases and 1 base, there was a span of 12 bases. With respect to this clone: Its matching antigen is unknown.

This TCR derives from an adult who received the AZD1222 COVID-19 vaccine. This rearrangement joins TRBV7-3 to TRBJ2-1; D not resolved. The sequences come from peripheral blood, collected 28 days after the second AZD1222 dose. The CDR3 region is CASSPQALSYNEQFF. The CDR3 region has the DNA TGTGCCAGCAGCCCACAAGCTCTTTCCTACAATGAGCAGTTCTTC. Together with reference TRBV7-3 and TRBJ2-1, the CDR3 gives the full variable domain: GAGVSQTPSNKVTEKGKYVELRCDPISGHTALYWYRQSLGQGPEFLIYFQGTGAADDSGLPNDRFFAVRPEGSVSTLKIQRTERGDSAVYLCASSPQALSYNEQFFGPGTRLTVL.